Listed below are T cell receptor beta chains from one sample, sequenced in a study of blood T cell repertoires in COVID-19. Clones were read by immunoSEQ multiplex PCR, and TCRdb kept only the in-frame ones, dropping some. In the table there are over 150,000 clones, roughly four fifths of which are singletons. The sequencing input was peripheral blood. The receptors shown here come from an older woman with COVID-19, enrolled during active disease. CDR3s include the opening cysteine and the closing phenylalanine or tryptophan. Each record gives: D gene, clone size, V gene, CDR3 length, J gene, CDR3 DNA, CDR3 protein. The D gene is left open where the match is weak. Clone size is not always given. Where it is, it says once, few, many or a class for expanded clones.

>TRBD2|.|TRBV7-2|17|TRBJ2-2
TGTGCCAGCAGCTTTACTCAGAGCGGGATCGGCACCGGGGAGCTGTTTTTT
CASSFTQSGIGTGELFF
>TRBD2|.|TRBV28|14|TRBJ2-3
TGTGCCAGCAGTTCTTCAGGACTAGGTAGTACGCAGTATTTT
CASSSSGLGSTQYF
>TRBD1|.|TRBV18|14|TRBJ2-1
TGTGCCAGCTCCCTAGGGACAGGGAACAATGAGCAGTTCTTC
CASSLGTGNNEQFF
>TRBD1|.|TRBV5-1|16|TRBJ1-1
TGCGCCAGCAGCGGAGGAGGACAGGGTCTGAACACTGAAGCTTTCTTT
CASSGGGQGLNTEAFF
>.|.|TRBV24-1|15|TRBJ2-5
TGTGCCACCAGTGCCGGGCGGCAGGGCCAAGAGACCCAGTACTTC
CATSAGRQGQETQYF
>.|.|TRBV28|15|TRBJ2-6
TGTGCCAGCACAGGACATAGCTCTGGGGCCAACGTCCTGACTTTC
CASTGHSSGANVLTF
>TRBD2|many|TRBV6-2/TRBV6-3|14|TRBJ2-5
TGTGCCAGCAGCCCTAGCGGACGGCAAGAGACCCAGTACTTC
CASSPSGRQETQYF
>TRBD2|few|TRBV7-9|14|TRBJ2-2
TGTGCCAGCAGCCGTAGCGGGGTGACCGGGGAGCTGTTTTTT
CASSRSGVTGELFF
>TRBD2|.|TRBV11-2|17|TRBJ2-2
TGTGCCAGCAGCGCACCGGGACTAGCGGGAGGTACCGGGGAGCTGTTTTTT
CASSAPGLAGGTGELFF
>TRBD1|.|TRBV5-1|15|TRBJ2-3
TGCGCCAGCACCCCAGGGACAGGGGGTATAGATACGCAGTATTTT
CASTPGTGGIDTQYF
>TRBD2|.|TRBV19|15|TRBJ2-2
TGTGCCAGTAGTATCGAAGCGGGAGTCACCGGGGAGCTGTTTTTT
CASSIEAGVTGELFF
>.|.|TRBV18|15|TRBJ2-1
TGTGCCAGCTCACCACCTGGCGGCACCTACAATGAGCAGTTCTTC
CASSPPGGTYNEQFF
>TRBD1|.|TRBV15|18|TRBJ2-2
TGTGCCACCAGCAGAGGATCTCCGGGACAGGGATCATCCGGGGAGCTGTTTTTT
CATSRGSPGQGSSGELFF
>.|.|TRBV7-9|16|TRBJ1-4
TGTGCCAGCAGCTTAGGAATGCAAACCGCCGAGGAAAAACTGTTTTTT
CASSLGMQTAEEKLFF
>TRBD2|few|TRBV7-9|15|TRBJ2-7
TGTGCCAGCAGCTTCGCGGCTAGCGGGAGCTACGAGCAGTACTTC
CASSFAASGSYEQYF
>.|.|TRBV9|20|TRBJ2-3
TGTGCCAGCAGCGTAGGGTTGCGACTAGGTAGCATGGGGCCCACAGATACGCAGTATTTT
CASSVGLRLGSMGPTDTQYF
>.|.|TRBV5-8|12|TRBJ2-3
TGTGCCAGCAGCCTAGACACAGATACGCAGTATTTT
CASSLDTDTQYF
>.|.|TRBV7-8|15|TRBJ1-5
TGTGCCAGCAGCTTAGCGTATGCGGGGAATCAGCCCCAGCATTTT
CASSLAYAGNQPQHF
>TRBD1|.|TRBV7-2|15|TRBJ2-7
TGTGCCAGCAGCTCAGCCGGGACAGGGGAGAACGAGCAGTACTTC
CASSSAGTGENEQYF
>.|.|TRBV28|15|TRBJ1-2
TGTGCCAGCAGTTTAGATCTGGGCCCTAACTATGGCTACACCTTC
CASSLDLGPNYGYTF
>TRBD1|.|TRBV7-2|14|TRBJ2-7
TGTGCCAGCAGCTTAGGGGGGACAGAAAACGAGCAGTACTTC
CASSLGGTENEQYF
>TRBD1|few|TRBV5-1|13|TRBJ1-2
TGCGCCAGCAGCTCGACAGGGGACTATGGCTACACCTTC
CASSSTGDYGYTF
>TRBD2|.|TRBV5-1|16|TRBJ2-5
TGCGCCAGCAGCTGGGGGACTAGCGGACTACAAGAGACCCAGTACTTC
CASSWGTSGLQETQYF
>.|.|TRBV10-3|13|TRBJ1-3
TGTGCCATCGCGGCAGGGGCTGGAAACACCATATATTTT
CAIAAGAGNTIYF
>TRBD2|.|TRBV7-2|15|TRBJ2-5
TGTGCCAGCAGCCAGGGACTACACAACCGGGAGACCCAGTACTTC
CASSQGLHNRETQYF
>.|.|TRBV5-4|13|TRBJ1-1
TGTGCCAGCAGCCATCCCGCGCGCCCTGAAGCTTTCTTT
CASSHPARPEAFF
>TRBD1|.|TRBV28|15|TRBJ1-4
TGTGCCAGCAGTCCCCGGACAGGGATCGGTGAAAAACTGTTTTTT
CASSPRTGIGEKLFF
>TRBD2|once|TRBV4-3|16|TRBJ2-5
TGCGCCAGCAGCCAAGGACTAGCGGGAGGTCAAGAGACCCAGTACTTC
CASSQGLAGGQETQYF
>TRBD1|.|TRBV28|15|TRBJ2-7
TGTGCCAGCATTTTCGGGACAGGGGGGTCCTACGAGCAGTACTTC
CASIFGTGGSYEQYF
>TRBD2|.|TRBV10-3|14|TRBJ2-5
TGTGCCCCACCGGCAGGGAGGGCCTCAGAGACCCAGTACTTC
CAPPAGRASETQYF
>.|.|TRBV21-1|16|TRBJ2-4
TGTGCCAGCAGCACCCCCTGGGCAGCGGGAGTAGCCATTCAGTACTTC
CASSTPWAAGVAIQYF
>.|.|TRBV29-1|13|TRBJ2-3
TGCAGCGCTCCCTTCCGGAGCACAGATACGCAGTATTTT
CSAPFRSTDTQYF
>.|.|TRBV9|10|TRBJ1-5
TGTGCCAGGACTAATCAGCCCCAGCATTTT
CARTNQPQHF
>.|.|TRBV7-2|16|TRBJ1-1
TGTGCCAGCAGCTCGCCCGCAGACAGACCGAACACTGAAGCTTTCTTT
CASSSPADRPNTEAFF
>TRBD2|.|TRBV5-6|15|TRBJ2-1
TGTGCCAGCAGTGCACTAGCGGGAGCCCCCCATGAGCAGTTCTTC
CASSALAGAPHEQFF
>.|.|TRBV7-2|14|TRBJ2-7
TGTGCCAGCAGCCAAACGAGTTTCTCCTACGAGCAGTACTTC
CASSQTSFSYEQYF
>.|.|TRBV10-3|13|TRBJ1-5
TGTGCCATCAAAGGGGATAGCAATCAGCCCCAGCATTTT
CAIKGDSNQPQHF
>.|.|TRBV7-9|14|TRBJ2-7
TGTGCCAGCAGCTTAGATGTTGAGGACTACGAGCAGTACTTC
CASSLDVEDYEQYF
>.|.|TRBV11-3|15|TRBJ2-1
TGTGCCAGCAGCGGGGACTCCCTCGCCGGCGGTGAGCAGTTCTTC
CASSGDSLAGGEQFF
>TRBD1|.|TRBV7-9|15|TRBJ1-3
TGTGCCAGCAGCTCTGGACAGGGGAGAGGAAACACCATATATTTT
CASSSGQGRGNTIYF
>TRBD1|.|TRBV27|15|TRBJ2-7
TGTGCCAGCAGTCCGTCCGGGACAGGGTTTCTCGAGCAGTACTTC
CASSPSGTGFLEQYF
>TRBD2|.|TRBV4-2|15|TRBJ2-7
TGTGCCAGCAGCCAAGGACTAGCGGGAGAATACGAGCAGTACTTC
CASSQGLAGEYEQYF
>TRBD1|.|TRBV30|15|TRBJ1-2
TGTGCCTGGGCCGGGACAGGGGGCGCAAACTATGGCTACACCTTC
CAWAGTGGANYGYTF
>.|.|TRBV5-4|15|TRBJ2-7
TGTGCCAGCAGCACCCACAGGGGGGGAAACTACGAGCAGTACTTC
CASSTHRGGNYEQYF
>.|.|TRBV19|13|TRBJ2-6
TGTGCCAGTAGGGCAACTGGGGCCAACGTCCTGACTTTC
CASRATGANVLTF
>TRBD2|.|TRBV24-1|16|TRBJ2-3
TGTGCCACCAGTTCATCCGGGACTAGCAAGACAGATACGCAGTATTTT
CATSSSGTSKTDTQYF
>.|.|TRBV18|17|TRBJ1-1
TGTGCCAGCTCACCAGGTTATGCGACAGGCGGTAGCACTGAAGCTTTCTTT
CASSPGYATGGSTEAFF
>TRBD1|.|TRBV19|14|TRBJ2-3
TGTGCCAGTAGGACAGGGCCTGGCACAGATACGCAGTATTTT
CASRTGPGTDTQYF
>TRBD2|.|TRBV7-9|15|TRBJ2-7
TGTGCCAGCAGCTTATTCGGGTCTAGCGGCCACGAGCAGTACTTC
CASSLFGSSGHEQYF
>.|.|TRBV6-5|15|TRBJ1-5
TGTGCCAGCAGTTACTCCAGTGCAGGGGTTGAAGCCCAGCATTTT
CASSYSSAGVEAQHF
>TRBD2|.|TRBV6-6|14|TRBJ2-5
TGTGCCAGCAGACTAGCGGGAGACCAAGAGACCCAGTACTTC
CASRLAGDQETQYF
>TRBD1|.|TRBV18|15|TRBJ1-1
TGTGCCAGCTCACTCGGGACAGGGTCTAACACTGAAGCTTTCTTT
CASSLGTGSNTEAFF